The next 19 T cell receptor beta chains were all read from a single sample in a study of technical replicates of blood from four donors. Clones were sequenced by immunoSEQ multiplex PCR, and TCRdb holds only the in-frame ones, with some missing. Of 50,000 to 70,000 clones listed, around 88% are singletons. Input material: PBMCs. These receptors originate from a human donor in good health. Some clones in this sample may be carry-over from other donors' samples.

This chain joins TRBV2 and TRBJ1-1; D ambiguous. The germline V gene has CDR1 SNHLY and CDR2 FYNNEI. Trimming took 1 base from V and 6 from J, leaving 9 bases between them. This CDR3 contains 13 residues. The chain's CDR3 is CASSEGPRAEAFF. The CDR3 nucleotides read TGTGCCAGCAGTGAAGGTCCGAGAGCTGAAGCTTTCTTT. The full variable domain, in which reference TRBV2 and TRBJ1-1 provide the parts outside the CDR3, is EPEVTQTPSHQVTQMGQEVILRCVPISNHLYFYWYRQILGQKVEFLVSFYNNEISEKSEIFDDQFSVERPDGSNFTLKIRSTKLEDSAMYFCASSEGPRAEAFFGQGTRLTVV.

The chain has TRBV4-1 and TRBJ2-7; 8 positions match TRBD1. Germline-derived CDR1 and CDR2 are MGHRA and YSYEKL. The V segment lost 2 bases and the J segment 3 bases; nucleotides outside the gene matches: 3. The CDR3 has 14 residues. The CDR3 nucleotides read TGCGCCAGCAGCCAAAACAGGGGGGTCTACGAGCAGTACTTC. This translates into CASSQNRGVYEQYF.

About this clone: In the same sample, other DNA sequences code for this CDR3. The chain employs TRBV29-1 and TRBJ2-7, with TRBD2 as a possible D gene (5 bases). V gave up 4 bases and J gave up 1 base, with 5 bases separating them. The CDR3 has 11 amino acids. Per the germline V gene, CDR1 is SQVTM and CDR2 is ANQGSEA. Written as DNA, the CDR3 is TGCAGCGTTGGAGGGTCCTACGAGCAGTACTTC. This sequence encodes CSVGGSYEQYF.

The chain uses TRBV11-2 and TRBJ2-1; 13 bases agree with TRBD2. CDR1 and CDR2 from the germline V gene are SGHAT and FQNNGV. The CDR3 contains 17 residues. J was trimmed by 7 bases and V by 4 bases; bases with no gene match: 10. CDR3 in amino acids: CASSSLRTSGRGNEQFF. In DNA, the CDR3 is TGTGCCAGCAGCTCCCTTAGGACTAGCGGGAGAGGGAATGAGCAGTTCTTC.

The chain carries TRBV7-9 and TRBJ2-2; 12 bases agree with TRBD2. V shed 5 bases and J 2 bases; nucleotides not matched to a gene: 6. The CDR3 contains 17 residues. The germline CDR1 and CDR2 sequences are SEHNR and FQNEAQ (reference sequence). The CDR3 region has the DNA TGTGCCAGCAGCGTCCGACTAGCGGGGGTTAACACCGGGGAGCTGTTTTTT. Translated, it gives CASSVRLAGVNTGELFF.

The chain uses TRBV4-3 and TRBJ1-2, with D perhaps matching TRBD1 (6 bases). This CDR3 comprises 18 residues. Germline CDR1 reads LGHNA; CDR2 reads YSLEER. The ends were cut back, 0 bases at V and 4 bases at J, with 21 bases in the middle. The CDR3 protein is CASSQDIRTAAISYGYTF. CDR3 nucleotide sequence: TGCGCCAGCAGCCAAGATATAAGGACAGCAGCTATTTCCTATGGCTACACCTTC.

V usage is TRBV4-1 and J usage is TRBJ2-2; TRBD1 matches at 10 bases. From germline, CDR1 is MGHRA and CDR2 YSYEKL. The J segment lost 3 bases and the V segment lost 6 bases, leaving 16 bases of the junction unmatched. This CDR3 is built from 19 residues. The CDR3 sequence is CASSLRPGQGKTDTGELFF. The CDR3 DNA reads TGCGCCAGCAGTCTACGTCCGGGACAGGGGAAAACGGACACCGGGGAGCTGTTTTTT.

The chain joins TRBV5-1 to TRBJ2-1, with D maybe TRBD1 (5 bases). Trimming stripped 0 bases from V and 9 bases from J, with 13 bases between. This CDR3 spans 14 amino acids. The germline V gene has CDR1 SGHRS and CDR2 YFSETQ. The CDR3 DNA reads TGCGCCAGCAGCTTGGAGGGGTTTGCTGCTGAGCAGTTCTTC. Translated, it gives CASSLEGFAAEQFF.

The chain couples TRBV18 to TRBJ2-1; 8 bases are a match to TRBD2. After removal of 7 bases from V and 9 bases from J, the junction contained 14 bases not matched to a gene. CDR3 length equals 15 residues. Germline V CDR1 and CDR2: KGHSH, LQKENI. In DNA, the CDR3 is TGTGCCAGCTTCTACTTACGGGGGGGCCCAGGTGAGCAGTTCTTC. Protein sequence: CASFYLRGGPGEQFF.

This sequence joins TRBV12-1 and TRBJ2-2; the table's TRBD2 call for D was not verified on the DNA. TRBV12-1 has pseudogene status. CDR3 length: 15 amino acids. The CDR3 DNA reads as TGTGCCAGCAGCCCGGAGGGGTCAAACACCGGGGAGCTGTTTTTT. Its protein is CASSPEGSNTGELFF.

The chain recombines TRBV6-6 with TRBJ1-4; D is perhaps TRBD1 (5 bases). V lost 6 bases and J lost 4, with 12 bases in between. This CDR3 has 14 amino acids. CDR1 MNHNY and CDR2 SVGAGI come from the germline V gene (reference sequence). CDR3 bases: TGTGCCAGCAGGCTGACAGCTAGTAATGAAAAACTGTTTTTT. It codes for CASRLTASNEKLFF.

This CDR3 is CASSLVGQGAAGYTF. The CDR3 bases are TGTGCCAGCAGTTTAGTGGGACAGGGGGCGGCTGGCTACACCTTC. The rearrangement joins TRBV27 to TRBJ1-2, with 12 bases that match TRBD1. V lost 2 bases and J lost 7; bases outside the gene matches: 5. Germline CDR1 and CDR2: MNHEY and SMNVEV (reference sequence). CDR3 size: 15 residues.

The rearrangement links TRBV19 to TRBJ1-1, with TRBD1 identical over 7 bases. This CDR3 spans 17 amino acids. The V gene's germline CDR1 is LNHDA and CDR2 SQIVND (reference sequence). V shed 5 bases, J shed 2 bases, and the junction held 14 bases outside the gene matches. CDR3 region: CASSPPPVTGLNTEAFF. CDR3 bases: TGTGCCAGTAGTCCCCCCCCGGTGACAGGGTTAAACACTGAAGCTTTCTTT. The entire variable domain, with the rest obtained from reference TRBV19 and TRBJ1-1, is as follows: DGGITQSPKYLFRKEGQNVTLSCEQNLNHDAMYWYRQDPGQGLRLIYYSQIVNDFQKGDIAEGYSVSREKKESFPLTVTSAQKNPTAFYLCASSPPPVTGLNTEAFFGQGTRLTVV.

The chain couples TRBV10-3 to TRBJ2-1; weak D call: TRBD2 (5 bases). Germline CDR1 ENHRY, CDR2 SYGVKD. The CDR3 sequence is 12 residues long. V lost 0 bases and J 8 bases, leaving 5 bases between the germline ends. CDR3 nucleotides: TGTGCCATCAGTGAGTCGAGGGATGAGCAGTTCTTC. The encoded protein is CAISESRDEQFF.

The rearrangement joins TRBV9 to TRBJ1-6, with 9 positions matching TRBD1. With 2 bases clipped from V and 10 bases from J, the junction kept 4 bases outside the gene matches. This CDR3 has 14 amino acids. CDR1 SGDLS and CDR2 YYNGEE come from the germline V gene. The CDR3 DNA reads TGTGCCAGCAGCGTTTGGACAGGGGACTCACCCCTCCACTTT. It yields the protein CASSVWTGDSPLHF.

A single count supports this clone. The chain couples TRBV11-3 to TRBJ2-2; weak D call: TRBD1 (5 bases). Trimming took off 3 bases at V and 4 bases at J, with 9 bases between the two ends. Per the germline V gene, CDR1 is SGHNT and CDR2 is YENEEA. The CDR3 has 14 amino acids. The CDR3 spells CASSFSGITGELFF. In DNA, the CDR3 is TGTGCCAGCAGCTTTTCAGGGATCACCGGGGAGCTGTTTTTT.

The chain carries TRBV19 and TRBJ2-5, with 10 bases identical to TRBD2. CDR3 length equals 14 residues. V shed 3 bases and J 5 bases; nucleotides not matched to a gene: 3. Germline CDR1 reads LNHDA; CDR2 reads SQIVND (reference sequence). The CDR3 sequence is CASSMGLASETQYF. The CDR3, as DNA: TGTGCCAGTAGTATGGGACTAGCGTCGGAGACCCAGTACTTC.

This clone was detected a few times. The V and J genes are TRBV12-5 and TRBJ1-1, with no clear D. CDR3 length equals 15 residues. The germline CDR1 and CDR2 sequences are LGHNT and FRNRAP. The V gene lost 1 base and the J gene lost 3 bases, with 12 bases spanning the gap. The CDR3 DNA reads as TGTGCTAGTGGTTTGGCCCCCCGAGAGTACACTGAAGCTTTCTTT. Encoded protein: CASGLAPREYTEAFF.

The chain is built from TRBV7-3 and TRBJ2-3; tentatively, D is TRBD2 (5 bases). Per the germline V gene, CDR1 is SGHTA and CDR2 is FQGTGA. The ends were cut back, 1 base at V and 0 bases at J, with 5 bases in the middle. This CDR3 spans 14 amino acids. CDR3 DNA sequence: TGTGCCAGCAGCTTAAGCGGGAGCACAGATACGCAGTATTTT. Its protein product is CASSLSGSTDTQYF. Drawing the rest from reference TRBV7-3 and TRBJ2-3, the complete variable domain is GAGVSQTPSNKVTEKGKYVELRCDPISGHTALYWYRQSLGQGPEFLIYFQGTGAADDSGLPNDRFFAVRPEGSVSTLKIQRTERGDSAVYLCASSLSGSTDTQYFGPGTRLTVL.